Listed below are T cell receptor beta chains from one sample, sequenced in a study of T-cell memory formation after mild COVID-19. From the 5' RACE reads, TCRdb called clonotypes with MiXCR, one entry per CDR3 protein. The profile shows 85,000 to 130,000 distinct CDR3 sequences, over 15% of them singletons. The specimen was PBMCs or a T cell subset sorted from them (not recorded which). The receptors derive from an adult woman who had mild COVID-19 (a few samples of this study predate the infection). Cell type and time point are not known. CDR3s include the opening cysteine and the closing phenylalanine or tryptophan. A D gene is named only where the DNA matches it firmly. Clone size appears in some rows only: once, few, many, or a class for an expanded clone.

clone size	V gene	D gene	J gene	CDR3 protein	CDR3 DNA
few	TRBV21-1	-	TRBJ2-1	CARPGTSDGNEQFF	TGTGCCAGACCCGGCACTAGCGACGGGAATGAGCAGTTCTTC
-	TRBV13	-	TRBJ2-7	CASSRTGVGVWEQYF	TGTGCCAGCAGCCGGACCGGGGTCGGGGTTTGGGAGCAGTACTTC
-	TRBV20-1	TRBD2	TRBJ2-1	CSAGTSGYDEQFF	TGCAGTGCCGGGACTAGCGGCTACGATGAGCAGTTCTTC
-	TRBV24-1	-	TRBJ2-4	CATSDLYAASVIQYF	TGTGCCACCAGTGATTTGTATGCGGCGAGTGTCATTCAGTACTTC
-	TRBV5-5	-	TRBJ1-1	CASSLDLGLAEAFF	TGTGCCAGCAGCTTGGATTTGGGGTTAGCCGAAGCTTTCTTT
-	TRBV15	TRBD2	TRBJ2-1	CATSPGASGSNEQFF	TGTGCCACCAGCCCCGGGGCTAGCGGGAGCAATGAGCAGTTCTTC
few	TRBV4-1	-	TRBJ2-1	CASSFRLGARGGLGNEQFF	TGCGCCAGCAGCTTCCGTTTAGGGGCCCGAGGGGGTCTAGGGAATGAGCAGTTCTTC
few	TRBV6-4	-	TRBJ2-1	CASSETVGANEQFF	TGTGCCAGCAGTGAGACAGTGGGTGCCAATGAGCAGTTCTTC
few	TRBV19	TRBD1	TRBJ2-7	CASSIGDRSEQYF	TGTGCCAGTAGTATAGGGGACAGGTCCGAGCAGTACTTC
-	TRBV12-3/TRBV12-4	-	TRBJ2-2	CASSYVDGGELFF	TGTGCCAGCAGTTATGTTGACGGCGGGGAGCTGTTTTTT
few	TRBV21-1	-	TRBJ2-2	CASSKVEGVRAGELFF	TGTGCCAGCAGCAAAGTGGAGGGGGTTCGGGCCGGGGAGCTGTTTTTT
many	TRBV19	-	TRBJ1-1	CASSPQNTEAFF	TGTGCCAGTAGCCCCCAGAACACTGAAGCTTTCTTT
-	TRBV15	TRBD2	TRBJ2-7	CATSRDRGGGTYEQYF	TGTGCCACCAGCAGAGATCGAGGCGGGGGGACCTACGAGCAGTACTTC
many	TRBV9	-	TRBJ2-1	CASSPRTSPDREQFF	TGTGCCAGCAGCCCTCGGACCTCCCCGGATCGTGAGCAGTTCTTC
few	TRBV6-5	TRBD2	TRBJ2-1	CASSSGELYNEQFF	TGTGCCAGCAGCAGCGGGGAGTTATACAATGAGCAGTTCTTC
many	TRBV7-6	-	TRBJ2-5	CASSLREETQYF	TGTGCCAGCAGCTTACGGGAGGAGACCCAGTACTTC
few	TRBV12-3/TRBV12-4	-	TRBJ2-4	CASSPGFLGDIQYF	TGTGCCAGCAGTCCGGGTTTCCTGGGAGACATTCAGTACTTC
-	TRBV4-2	TRBD2	TRBJ2-3	CASSQERGLAGEADTQYF	TGTGCCAGCAGCCAAGAGCGGGGGCTAGCGGGGGAGGCAGATACGCAGTATTTT
-	TRBV9	-	TRBJ1-1	CASSPQVGQNTEAFF	TGTGCCAGCAGCCCCCAAGTCGGACAGAACACTGAAGCTTTCTTT
-	TRBV6-5	-	TRBJ2-7	CASSPGRYEQYF	TGTGCCAGCAGCCCAGGTCGATACGAGCAGTACTTC
few	TRBV4-3	-	TRBJ1-5	CASSQDGWQGFNQPQHF	TGCGCCAGCAGCCAAGATGGGTGGCAGGGATTTAATCAGCCCCAGCATTTT
-	TRBV9	-	TRBJ1-1	CASSPDQGSTEAFF	TGTGCCAGCAGCCCAGACCAGGGGTCTACTGAAGCTTTCTTT
-	TRBV13	TRBD2	TRBJ2-3	CASSLTSGMLHTQYF	TGTGCCAGCAGCTTAACTAGCGGGATGCTACATACGCAGTATTTT
-	TRBV7-9	-	TRBJ1-1	CASSTGMNTEAFF	TGTGCCAGCAGCACAGGGATGAACACTGAAGCTTTCTTT
many	TRBV5-1	TRBD1	TRBJ1-1	CASSLGVQGRFTEAFF	TGCGCCAGCAGCTTGGGTGTACAGGGGCGGTTCACTGAAGCTTTCTTT
many	TRBV15	-	TRBJ2-3	CATSSRGVVPDTQYF	TGTGCCACCAGCAGCCGAGGAGTGGTCCCAGATACGCAGTATTTT
few	TRBV7-9	-	TRBJ1-5	CASSAEQGAQPQHF	TGTGCCAGCAGCGCAGAACAGGGAGCTCAGCCCCAGCATTTT
few	TRBV11-3	TRBD2	TRBJ2-5	CASSLGLAGLVRGETQYF	TGTGCCAGCAGCTTAGGACTAGCGGGACTCGTAAGAGGGGAGACCCAGTACTTC
-	TRBV7-6	TRBD2	TRBJ2-1	CASSLAGLAGGESNEQFF	TGTGCCAGCAGCTTAGCGGGACTAGCGGGAGGTGAGAGCAATGAGCAGTTCTTC
few	TRBV7-8	-	TRBJ1-2	CASSPGWAQHYGYTF	TGTGCCAGCAGCCCAGGGTGGGCACAACACTATGGCTACACCTTC
few	TRBV5-1	TRBD2	TRBJ2-1	CASSFHRDNSGRAYYNEQFF	TGCGCCAGCAGCTTCCACAGGGATAATAGCGGGAGGGCCTACTACAATGAGCAGTTCTTC
-	TRBV7-9	-	TRBJ1-1	CASSLETNEAFF	TGTGCCAGCAGCTTAGAGACAAATGAGGCTTTCTTT
-	TRBV4-3	-	TRBJ2-5	CASSQGRGWETQYF	TGCGCCAGCAGCCAAGGGCGAGGGTGGGAGACCCAGTACTTC
-	TRBV7-6	TRBD1	TRBJ1-2	CASSSTTGANYGYTF	TGTGCCAGCAGCTCAACCACAGGGGCCAACTATGGCTACACCTTC
many	TRBV9	-	TRBJ2-7	CASSVGSQGNEQYF	TGTGCCAGCAGCGTAGGGTCACAGGGAAACGAGCAGTACTTC
-	TRBV12-3/TRBV12-4	TRBD1	TRBJ2-5	CASSTTGAETQYF	TGTGCCAGCAGTACCACAGGGGCGGAGACCCAGTACTTC
-	TRBV24-1	-	TRBJ1-5	CATSEPPAGQPQHF	TGTGCCACCAGTGAACCCCCTGCGGGTCAGCCCCAGCATTTT
-	TRBV12-5	-	TRBJ1-1	CASGLVDSIKDTEAFF	TGTGCTAGTGGTTTAGTGGACAGCATCAAGGACACTGAAGCTTTCTTT
-	TRBV9	-	TRBJ2-7	CASSVESANGPEQYF	TGTGCCAGCAGCGTAGAGTCCGCTAACGGCCCCGAGCAGTACTTC
-	TRBV6-1	-	TRBJ2-1	CASSLGKMVFYNEQFF	TGTGCCAGCAGTCTGGGCAAGATGGTGTTTTACAATGAGCAGTTCTTC
few	TRBV20-1	TRBD1	TRBJ2-7	CSASAPGQEKYEQYF	TGCAGTGCTAGCGCCCCCGGACAGGAAAAATACGAGCAGTACTTC
-	TRBV6-2/TRBV6-3	-	TRBJ2-1	CASRGLGGGEQFF	TGTGCCAGCAGAGGCCTGGGGGGAGGAGAGCAGTTCTTC
-	TRBV19	-	TRBJ2-7	CASTSGIGGAYEQYF	TGTGCCAGTACCTCCGGGATAGGCGGGGCCTACGAGCAGTACTTC
-	TRBV2	-	TRBJ2-7	CASSDNPGVYEQYF	TGTGCCAGCAGTGACAACCCCGGGGTTTACGAGCAGTACTTC
-	TRBV6-5	-	TRBJ2-7	CASSYFGDSGYEQYF	TGTGCCAGCAGTTACTTCGGAGACAGTGGCTACGAGCAGTACTTC
few	TRBV11-2	TRBD2	TRBJ2-3	CASSPSHLAGVSSIGTDTQYF	TGTGCCAGCAGCCCAAGTCATCTAGCGGGAGTGTCTAGTATCGGCACAGATACGCAGTATTTT
-	TRBV7-2	-	TRBJ2-3	CASTESGTDWDTQYF	TGTGCCAGTACAGAGAGCGGAACCGATTGGGATACGCAGTATTTT
few	TRBV13	TRBD1	TRBJ2-7	CASSAGTGSPYEQYF	TGTGCCAGCAGCGCCGGGACAGGAAGCCCCTACGAGCAGTACTTC